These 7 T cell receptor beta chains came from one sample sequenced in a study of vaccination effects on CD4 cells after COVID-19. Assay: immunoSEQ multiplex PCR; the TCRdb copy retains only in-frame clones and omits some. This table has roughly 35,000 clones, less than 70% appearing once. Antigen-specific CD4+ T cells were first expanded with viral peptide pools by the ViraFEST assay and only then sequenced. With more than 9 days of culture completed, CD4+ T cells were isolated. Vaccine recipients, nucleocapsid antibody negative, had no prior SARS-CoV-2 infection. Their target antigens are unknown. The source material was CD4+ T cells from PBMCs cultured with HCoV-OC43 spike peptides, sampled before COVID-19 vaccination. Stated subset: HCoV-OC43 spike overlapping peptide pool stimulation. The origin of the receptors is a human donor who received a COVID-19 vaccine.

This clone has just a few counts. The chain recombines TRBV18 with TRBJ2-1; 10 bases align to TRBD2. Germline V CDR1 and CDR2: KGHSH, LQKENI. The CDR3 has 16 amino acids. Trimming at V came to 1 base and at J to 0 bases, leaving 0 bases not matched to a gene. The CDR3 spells CASSPRLAGSYNEQFF. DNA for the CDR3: TGTGCCAGCTCACCACGACTAGCGGGCTCCTACAATGAGCAGTTCTTC.

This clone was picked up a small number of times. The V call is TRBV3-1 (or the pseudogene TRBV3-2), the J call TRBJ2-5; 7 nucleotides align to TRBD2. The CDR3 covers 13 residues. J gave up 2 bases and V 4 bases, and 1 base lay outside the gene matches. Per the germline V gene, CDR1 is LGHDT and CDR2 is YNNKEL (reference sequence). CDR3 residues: CASSRGGQETQYF. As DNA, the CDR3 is TGTGCCAGCAGCCGCGGGGGACAAGAGACCCAGTACTTC.

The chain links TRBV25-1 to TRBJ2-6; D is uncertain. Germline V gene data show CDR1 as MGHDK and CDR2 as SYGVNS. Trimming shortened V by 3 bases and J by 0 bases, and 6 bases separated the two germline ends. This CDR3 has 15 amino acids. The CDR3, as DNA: TGTGCCAGCAGTGATTCGCGCTCTGGGGCCAACGTCCTGACTTTC. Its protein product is CASSDSRSGANVLTF.

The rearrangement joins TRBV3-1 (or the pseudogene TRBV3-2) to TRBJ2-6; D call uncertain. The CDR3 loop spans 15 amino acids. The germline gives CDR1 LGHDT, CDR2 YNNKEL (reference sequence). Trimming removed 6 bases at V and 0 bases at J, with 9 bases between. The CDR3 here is CASSSRISGANVLTF. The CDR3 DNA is TGTGCCAGCAGTTCCCGTATCTCTGGGGCCAACGTCCTGACTTTC.

This CDR3 is CAIAGGGSGELFF. CDR3 sequence (DNA): TGTGCCATCGCGGGGGGCGGGTCCGGGGAGCTGTTTTTT. The chain uses TRBV10-3 and TRBJ2-2; 8 nucleotides align to TRBD2. Per the germline V gene, CDR1 is ENHRY and CDR2 is SYGVKD. V was pared by 8 bases and J by 6 bases, with 5 bases of the junction left unmatched. This CDR3 contains 13 residues.

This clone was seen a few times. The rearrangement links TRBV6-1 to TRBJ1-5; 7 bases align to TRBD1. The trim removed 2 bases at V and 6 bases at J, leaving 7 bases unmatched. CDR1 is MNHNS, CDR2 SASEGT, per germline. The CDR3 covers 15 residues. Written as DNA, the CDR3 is TGTGCCAGCAGTGAAATGTTGGAGGGGGCTCAGCCCCAGCATTTT. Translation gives CASSEMLEGAQPQHF.

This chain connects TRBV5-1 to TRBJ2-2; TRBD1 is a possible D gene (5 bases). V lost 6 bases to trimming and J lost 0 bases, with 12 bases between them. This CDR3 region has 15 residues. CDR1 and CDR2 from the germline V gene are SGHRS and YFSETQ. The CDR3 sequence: CASMGQTANTGELFF. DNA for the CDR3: TGCGCCAGCATGGGGCAGACTGCGAACACCGGGGAGCTGTTTTTT.